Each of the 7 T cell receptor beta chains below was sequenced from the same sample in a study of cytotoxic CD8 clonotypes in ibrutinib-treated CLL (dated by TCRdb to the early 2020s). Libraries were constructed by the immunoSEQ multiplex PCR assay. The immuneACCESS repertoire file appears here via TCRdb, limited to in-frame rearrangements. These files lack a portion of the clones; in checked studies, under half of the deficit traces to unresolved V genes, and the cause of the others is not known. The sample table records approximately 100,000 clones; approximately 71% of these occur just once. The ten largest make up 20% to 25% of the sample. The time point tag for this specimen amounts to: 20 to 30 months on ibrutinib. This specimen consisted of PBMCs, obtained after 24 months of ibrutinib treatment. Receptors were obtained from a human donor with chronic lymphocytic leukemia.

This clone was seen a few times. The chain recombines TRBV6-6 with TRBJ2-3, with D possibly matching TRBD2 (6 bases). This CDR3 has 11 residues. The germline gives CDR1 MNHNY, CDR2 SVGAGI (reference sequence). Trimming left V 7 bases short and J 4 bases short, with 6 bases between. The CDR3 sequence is CASIAADTQYF. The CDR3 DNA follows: TGTGCCAGCATAGCGGCAGATACGCAGTATTTT.

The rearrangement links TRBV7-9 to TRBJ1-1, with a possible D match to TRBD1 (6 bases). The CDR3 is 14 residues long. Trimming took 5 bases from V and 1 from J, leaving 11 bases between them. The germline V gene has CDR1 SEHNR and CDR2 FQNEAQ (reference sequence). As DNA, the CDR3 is TGTGCCAGCAGCACCACGACAGGGAACACTGAAGCTTTCTTT. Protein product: CASSTTTGNTEAFF. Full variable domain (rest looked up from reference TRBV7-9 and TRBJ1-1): DTGVSQNPRHKITKRGQNVTFRCDPISEHNRLYWYRQTLGQGPEFLTYFQNEAQLEKSRLLSDRFSAERPKGSFSTLEIQRTEQGDSAMYLCASSTTTGNTEAFFGQGTRLTVV.

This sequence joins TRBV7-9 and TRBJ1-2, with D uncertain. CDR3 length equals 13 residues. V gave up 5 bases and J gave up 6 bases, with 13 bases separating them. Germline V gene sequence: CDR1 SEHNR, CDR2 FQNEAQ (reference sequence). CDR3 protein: CASSPRYGDGYTF. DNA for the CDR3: TGTGCCAGCAGCCCCCGATACGGGGATGGCTACACCTTC.

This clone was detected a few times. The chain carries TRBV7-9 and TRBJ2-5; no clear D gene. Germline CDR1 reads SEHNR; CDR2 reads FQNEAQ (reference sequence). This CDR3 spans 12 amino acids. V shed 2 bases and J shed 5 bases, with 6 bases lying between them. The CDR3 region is CASSLIWETQYF. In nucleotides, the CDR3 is TGTGCCAGCAGCTTAATATGGGAGACCCAGTACTTC. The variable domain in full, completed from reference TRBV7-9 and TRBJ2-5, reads DTGVSQNPRHKITKRGQNVTFRCDPISEHNRLYWYRQTLGQGPEFLTYFQNEAQLEKSRLLSDRFSAERPKGSFSTLEIQRTEQGDSAMYLCASSLIWETQYFGPGTRLLVL.

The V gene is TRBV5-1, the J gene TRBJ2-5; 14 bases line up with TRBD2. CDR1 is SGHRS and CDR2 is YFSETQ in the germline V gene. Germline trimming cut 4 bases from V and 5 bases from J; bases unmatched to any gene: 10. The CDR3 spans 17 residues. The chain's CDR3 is CASSTGTSGSFGETQYF. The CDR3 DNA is TGCGCCAGCAGCACCGGGACTAGCGGGAGTTTTGGGGAGACCCAGTACTTC.

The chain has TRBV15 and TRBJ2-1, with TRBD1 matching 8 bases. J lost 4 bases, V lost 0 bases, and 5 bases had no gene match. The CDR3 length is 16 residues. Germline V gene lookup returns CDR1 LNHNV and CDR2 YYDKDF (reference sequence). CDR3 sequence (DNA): TGTGCCACCAGCAGAGATGCTGACAGGGGTTACAATGAGCAGTTCTTC. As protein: CATSRDADRGYNEQFF.

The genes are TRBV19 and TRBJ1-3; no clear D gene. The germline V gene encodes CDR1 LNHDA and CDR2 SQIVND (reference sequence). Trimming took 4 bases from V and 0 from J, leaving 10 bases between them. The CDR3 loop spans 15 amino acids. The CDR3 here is CASSRAQSSGNTIYF. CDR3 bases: TGTGCCAGTAGTAGAGCACAGAGCTCTGGAAACACCATATATTTT.